The 27 T cell receptor beta chains reported below all come from one sample, sequenced in a study of early T cells in non-severe SARS-CoV-2 infection. Using its own MiXCR run on the 5' RACE reads, TCRdb lists one record per CDR3 protein. The sample yields about 83,000 distinct CDR3 sequences, more than 9% seen once. Sequenced: whole blood. These receptors all come from an adult who was a healthcare worker with PCR-confirmed SARS-CoV-2 infection or an uninfected control (not recorded which).

Only a few counts were recorded for this clonotype. The rearrangement joins TRBV6-5 to TRBJ2-7, with 10 bases fitting TRBD1. Germline CDR1 is MNHEY and CDR2 is SVGAGI. The CDR3 is 14 residues long. Trimming took 6 bases from V and 6 from J; bases not matched to a gene: 8. CDR3 in DNA: TGTGCCAGCAGCCGGACAGGGGGGAGCTCCGAGCAGTACTTC. This gives the protein CASSRTGGSSEQYF.

This chain connects TRBV7-6 to TRBJ1-6, with D perhaps matching TRBD1 (6 bases). Germline CDR1 is SGHVS and CDR2 is FNYEAQ. V dropped 6 bases and J dropped 8 bases, with 17 bases sitting between them. The CDR3 extends over 15 amino acids. The chain's CDR3 is CASRPGTRSDSPLHF. The CDR3 DNA follows: TGTGCCAGCAGACCCGGGACACGGAGCGATTCACCCCTCCACTTT.

This clonotype was seen at least ten times. The genes are TRBV7-6 and TRBJ2-7; D is unclear. Germline lookup yields CDR1 SGHVS and CDR2 FNYEAQ. The V and J ends lost 6 bases and 6 bases respectively, with 18 bases between them. The CDR3 covers 14 residues. The CDR3 nucleotides read TGTGCCAGCAGTCACGGCGCGCCCCCCCGCGAGCAGTACTTC. This translates into CASSHGAPPREQYF.

The sample holds a few counts of this clonotype. V usage is TRBV7-8 and J usage is TRBJ2-3; TRBD2 might be the D (5 bases). The CDR3 has 17 amino acids. Germline CDR1 and CDR2: SGHVS and FQNEAQ. The ends were cut back, 5 bases at V and 0 bases at J, with 18 bases in the middle. CDR3 nucleotide sequence: TGTGCCAGCAGCCCCTACGAGGGCGGATTAAGCACAGATACGCAGTATTTT. This sequence encodes CASSPYEGGLSTDTQYF.

This chain joins TRBV4-2 and TRBJ2-3; 11 bases align to TRBD2. CDR3 length: 16 amino acids. The germline V gene encodes CDR1 LGHNA and CDR2 YNFKEQ. With V trimmed by 0 bases and J by 6 bases, 5 bases remained unmatched. DNA for the CDR3: TGTGCCAGCAGCCAAGACCCACTAGCGGGAGAGGATACGCAGTATTTT. Translation gives CASSQDPLAGEDTQYF.

The chain is built from TRBV29-1 and TRBJ2-1, with a tentative D call TRBD1 (5 bases). CDR1 is SQVTM and CDR2 is ANQGSEA in the germline V gene. The CDR3 covers 12 residues. Trimming took 3 bases from V and 5 from J, leaving 8 bases between them. The CDR3 here is CSVDLRDNEQFF. Here the CDR3 DNA reads TGCAGCGTTGATCTCAGGGACAATGAGCAGTTCTTC.

This clonotype came up a few times. The rearrangement joins TRBV7-2 to TRBJ2-1; D is unresolved. Germline V gene data show CDR1 as SGHTA and CDR2 as FQGNSA. With 1 base removed from V and 0 bases from J, the gap between germline ends came to 7 bases. The CDR3 loop spans 15 amino acids. This CDR3 is CASSLVGNSYNEQFF. CDR3 DNA sequence: TGTGCCAGCAGCTTAGTGGGTAACTCCTACAATGAGCAGTTCTTC.

In this sample, this clonotype turned up many times. The chain links TRBV20-1 to TRBJ2-1, with TRBD2 matching over 15 bases. Looked up from germline, CDR1 is DFQATT and CDR2 is SNEGSKA (reference sequence). The CDR3 loop spans 19 amino acids. With V trimmed by 6 bases and J by 3 bases, 15 bases remained unmatched. The CDR3 nucleotides read TGCAGTGCCAGCCCCTTGGGACTAGCGGGAGGCCGTTACTACAATGAGCAGTTCTTC. Its translation: CSASPLGLAGGRYYNEQFF.

This clonotype has more than one count but fewer than ten. The gene calls are TRBV2 and TRBJ2-1, with 12 bases aligning to TRBD2. CDR1 is SNHLY, CDR2 FYNNEI, per germline. The V and J ends lost 6 bases and 5 bases, in that order; junction bases with no gene match: 2. The CDR3 covers 14 residues. Here the CDR3 DNA reads TGTGCCAGCAGGAGGACTAGCGGGGACAATGAGCAGTTCTTC. Residues: CASRRTSGDNEQFF.

V and J are TRBV7-9 and TRBJ2-1; possibly TRBD1 for D (5 bases). Trimming stripped 2 bases from V and 0 bases from J, with 20 bases between. Germline CDR1 is SEHNR and CDR2 is FQNEAQ (reference sequence). This CDR3 contains 19 residues. CDR3 loop: CASSLRLSIGVSSYNEQFF. The CDR3 bases are TGTGCCAGCAGCTTACGGCTTAGTATAGGGGTAAGCTCCTACAATGAGCAGTTCTTC.

In its sample, this clonotype was seen many times. The chain carries TRBV6-6 and TRBJ2-1; no reliable D call. Trimming cost V 6 bases and J 6 bases, with 15 bases left between them. CDR1 and CDR2 from the germline V gene are MNHNY and SVGAGI (reference sequence). CDR3 size: 14 residues. The CDR3 is CASRTVTAPNEQFF. CDR3 nucleotides: TGTGCCAGCAGGACCGTTACAGCGCCCAATGAGCAGTTCTTC.

A few counts support this clonotype. The rearrangement joins TRBV5-1 to TRBJ2-2, with D perhaps given as TRBD1 or TRBD2 (5 bases each). The CDR3 runs to 15 residues. Germline V gene data show CDR1 as SGHRS and CDR2 as YFSETQ. The V end lost 3 bases, the J end lost 3 bases, and 12 bases lay between the germline ends. In DNA form, the CDR3 reads TGCGCCAGCAGCTCCACCGGGACCCACACCGGGGAGCTGTTTTTT. It is translated as CASSSTGTHTGELFF. Combining the CDR3 with reference TRBV5-1 and TRBJ2-2 gives the whole variable domain KAGVTQTPRYLIKTRGQQVTLSCSPISGHRSVSWYQQTPGQGLQFLFEYFSETQRNKGNFPGRFSGRQFSNSRSEMNVSTLELGDSALYLCASSSTGTHTGELFFGEGSRLTVL.

This clonotype has more than one count but fewer than ten. The chain links TRBV20-1 to TRBJ1-3, with 8 nucleotides matching TRBD1. CDR1 and CDR2 from the germline V gene are DFQATT and SNEGSKA (reference sequence). There are 16 residues in the CDR3. V was pared by 1 base and J by 4 bases, with 9 bases of the junction left unmatched. The CDR3 region has the DNA TGCAGTGCTAGAGGGGACAGGCCCCCGGGCGGAAACACCATATATTTT. Its translation is CSARGDRPPGGNTIYF.

This clonotype turned up a few times. The V and J genes are TRBV10-2 and TRBJ2-3, with D possibly TRBD2 on 6 matching bases. CDR3 size: 13 residues. The germline V gene has CDR1 WSHSY and CDR2 SAAADI. V was clipped by 7 bases and J by 2 bases, with 10 bases between them. The CDR3 reads CASTRGNTDTQYF. The CDR3 DNA reads TGCGCCAGCACGCGGGGAAACACAGATACGCAGTATTTT.

CDR3 protein: CASSLSGNQPQHF. CDR3 in DNA: TGTGCCAGCAGCTTAAGCGGCAATCAGCCCCAGCATTTT. This rearrangement joins TRBV7-9 to TRBJ1-5; no reliable D call. CDR1 is SEHNR and CDR2 is FQNEAQ in the germline V gene (reference sequence). The V end was cut by 2 bases, the J end by 2 bases, with 4 bases between. The CDR3 runs to 13 residues.

There are a few counts of this clonotype. V is TRBV7-3 and J is TRBJ2-1, with TRBD2 identical over 11 bases. V gave up 2 bases and J gave up 4 bases; unmatched junction bases: 7. Germline values: CDR1 SGHTA, CDR2 FQGTGA. CDR3 size: 17 residues. The CDR3 is CASSLLGLAGRYNEQFF. The CDR3 DNA reads TGTGCCAGCAGCTTACTAGGACTAGCGGGCCGATACAATGAGCAGTTCTTC. Full variable domain (outside the CDR3, taken from reference TRBV7-3 and TRBJ2-1): GAGVSQTPSNKVTEKGKYVELRCDPISGHTALYWYRQSLGQGPEFLIYFQGTGAADDSGLPNDRFFAVRPEGSVSTLKIQRTERGDSAVYLCASSLLGLAGRYNEQFFGPGTRLTVL.

This sequence joins TRBV6-6 and TRBJ2-7, with no clear D. The CDR3 contains 13 residues. CDR1 is MNHNY, CDR2 SVGAGI, per germline (reference sequence). V was trimmed by 6 bases and J by 4 bases, leaving 13 bases between them. The CDR3 region is CASSPPGNYEQYF. CDR3 sequence (DNA): TGTGCCAGCAGCCCCCCAGGAAATTACGAGCAGTACTTC.

This clonotype was counted a few times. V is TRBV6-6 and J is TRBJ2-5, with TRBD2 identical over 11 bases. The CDR3 is 16 residues long. The J segment lost 6 bases and the V segment lost 0 bases, leaving 6 bases of the junction unmatched. From germline, CDR1 is MNHNY and CDR2 SVGAGI (reference sequence). The CDR3 is CASSYSLAGGPKTQYF. The CDR3 DNA follows: TGTGCCAGCAGTTACTCGTTAGCGGGAGGGCCTAAGACCCAGTACTTC.

This clonotype has more than one count but fewer than ten. The gene calls are TRBV5-1 and TRBJ2-3; a weak D match, TRBD2 (5 bases). This CDR3 is 14 amino acids long. In germline, CDR1 is SGHRS, CDR2 YFSETQ. V was shortened by 4 bases and J by 6 bases, with 15 bases between the two germline ends. The DNA of the CDR3 is TGCGCCAGCAGCGTAGACTACCGCGGGGATACGCAGTATTTT. It yields the protein CASSVDYRGDTQYF.

This clonotype has a handful of counts. The chain's CDR3 is CASSRIGDGSYEQYF. The CDR3 DNA follows: TGTGCCAGCAGTCGTATAGGAGATGGCTCCTACGAGCAGTACTTC. The genes are TRBV6-2 or TRBV6-3 and TRBJ2-7, with D hard to call. The CDR3 totals 15 residues. Germline V gene lookup returns CDR1 MNHEY and CDR2 SVGEGT. V was shortened by 5 bases and J by 0 bases, with 14 bases between the two germline ends.

This clonotype has more than one count but fewer than ten. The chain employs TRBV3-1 and TRBJ1-1; D unresolved. Trimming took off 0 bases at V and 0 bases at J, with 11 bases between the two ends. From germline, CDR1 is LGHDT and CDR2 YNNKEL (reference sequence). This CDR3 comprises 16 residues. CDR3 bases: TGTGCCAGCAGCCAAGATCAAAAGGTAATGAACACTGAAGCTTTCTTT. Translated: CASSQDQKVMNTEAFF.

This rearrangement joins TRBV6-5 to TRBJ2-3; 11 bases are shared with TRBD2. The junction had 9 bases not matched to a gene; V was cut back by 6 bases and J by 4 bases. The germline CDR1 and CDR2 sequences are MNHEY and SVGAGI. This CDR3 contains 16 residues. The DNA for the CDR3 is TGTGCCAGCAGCAGATATAGCGGGAGGGCGGCAGATACGCAGTATTTT. Its translation is CASSRYSGRAADTQYF.

This clonotype showed up many times. This sequence joins TRBV18 and TRBJ1-1, with D maybe TRBD1 (6 bases). Germline loops: CDR1 KGHSH, CDR2 LQKENI. V shed 2 bases and J shed 0 bases, with 10 bases lying between them. The CDR3 is made up of 15 amino acids. In DNA form, the CDR3 reads TGTGCCAGCTCACCATGGGCAGGGGTGAACACTGAAGCTTTCTTT. Translated: CASSPWAGVNTEAFF.

Concerning this clonotype itself: A much larger clone lies one base from this, so it may be a read error. The V call is TRBV4-3, the J call TRBJ2-7, with a possible D match to TRBD1 (5 bases). The CDR3 runs 13 residues. Germline assignment: CDR1 LGHNA and CDR2 YSLEER. The ends were cut back, 0 bases at V and 9 bases at J, with 12 bases in the middle. The CDR3 reads CASSQDSRAGQYF. In nucleotides, the CDR3 is TGCGCCAGCAGCCAAGATAGCAGGGCCGGGCAGTACTTC.

The chain joins TRBV2 to TRBJ1-4; D is unresolved. The length of the CDR3 is 15 residues. Trimming shortened V by 2 bases and J by 4 bases, and 11 bases separated the two germline ends. Germline V gene data show CDR1 as SNHLY and CDR2 as FYNNEI. The chain's CDR3 is CASSEPWQINEKLFF. CDR3 bases: TGTGCCAGCAGTGAACCGTGGCAGATTAATGAAAAACTGTTTTTT. Complete variable domain (other parts from reference TRBV2 and TRBJ1-4): EPEVTQTPSHQVTQMGQEVILRCVPISNHLYFYWYRQILGQKVEFLVSFYNNEISEKSEIFDDQFSVERPDGSNFTLKIRSTKLEDSAMYFCASSEPWQINEKLFFGSGTQLSVL.

This clonotype occurred a few times. This chain connects TRBV2 to TRBJ1-1, with a possible D match to TRBD1 (5 bases). The V and J ends lost 7 bases and 7 bases respectively, with 13 bases between them. The germline gives CDR1 SNHLY, CDR2 FYNNEI. The CDR3 covers 12 residues. CDR3 DNA sequence: TGTGCCAGCAACCTTCAGAGGGGTGAAGCTTTCTTT. Protein sequence: CASNLQRGEAFF.

This clonotype was seen ten or more times. This chain joins TRBV29-1 and TRBJ2-4, with D unresolved. Germline loops: CDR1 SQVTM, CDR2 ANQGSEA. The CDR3 is 11 amino acids. Trimming pared 3 bases from V and 8 bases from J, leaving 8 bases between. CDR3: CSVDTFDIQYF. CDR3 coding DNA: TGCAGCGTTGATACCTTCGACATTCAGTACTTC.